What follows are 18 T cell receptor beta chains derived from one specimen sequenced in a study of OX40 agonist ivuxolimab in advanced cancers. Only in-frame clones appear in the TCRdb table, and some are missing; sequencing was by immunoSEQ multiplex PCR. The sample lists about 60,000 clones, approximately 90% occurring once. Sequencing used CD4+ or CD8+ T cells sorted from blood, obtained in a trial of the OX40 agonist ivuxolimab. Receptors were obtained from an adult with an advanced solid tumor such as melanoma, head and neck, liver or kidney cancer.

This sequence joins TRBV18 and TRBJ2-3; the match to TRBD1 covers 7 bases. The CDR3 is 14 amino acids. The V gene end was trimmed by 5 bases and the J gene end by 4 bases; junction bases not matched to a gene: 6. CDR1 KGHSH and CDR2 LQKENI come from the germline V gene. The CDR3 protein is CASSVDRVSDTQYF. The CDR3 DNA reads TGTGCCAGCTCAGTCGACAGGGTTTCAGATACGCAGTATTTT.

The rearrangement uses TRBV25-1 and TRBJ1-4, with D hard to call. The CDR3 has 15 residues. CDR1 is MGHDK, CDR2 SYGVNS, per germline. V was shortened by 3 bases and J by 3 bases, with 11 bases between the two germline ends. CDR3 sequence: CASSELVNPNEKLFF. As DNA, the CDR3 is TGTGCCAGCAGTGAGTTGGTTAATCCTAATGAAAAACTGTTTTTT.

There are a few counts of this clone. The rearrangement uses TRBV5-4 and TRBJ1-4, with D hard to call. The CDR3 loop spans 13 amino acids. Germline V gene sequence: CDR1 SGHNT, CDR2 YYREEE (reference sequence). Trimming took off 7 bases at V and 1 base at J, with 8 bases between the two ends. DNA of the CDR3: TGTGCCAGCGCACCTGGAACTAATGAAAAACTGTTTTTT. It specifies CASAPGTNEKLFF.

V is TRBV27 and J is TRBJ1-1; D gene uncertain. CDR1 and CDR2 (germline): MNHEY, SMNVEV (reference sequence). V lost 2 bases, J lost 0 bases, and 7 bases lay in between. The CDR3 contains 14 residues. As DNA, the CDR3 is TGTGCCAGCAGTTTAGAACGGGTGAACACTGAAGCTTTCTTT. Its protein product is CASSLERVNTEAFF.

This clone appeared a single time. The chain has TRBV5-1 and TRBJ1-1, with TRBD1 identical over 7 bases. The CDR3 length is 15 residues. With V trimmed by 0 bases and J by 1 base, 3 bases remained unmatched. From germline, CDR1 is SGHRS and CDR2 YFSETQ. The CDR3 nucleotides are TGCGCCAGCAGCTTGGAGGGGACAGCGAACACTGAAGCTTTCTTT. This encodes CASSLEGTANTEAFF.

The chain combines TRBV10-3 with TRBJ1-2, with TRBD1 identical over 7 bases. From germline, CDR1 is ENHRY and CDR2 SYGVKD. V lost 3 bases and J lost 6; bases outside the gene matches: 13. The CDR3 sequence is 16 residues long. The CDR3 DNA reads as TGTGCCATCAGTGAACCGAGACAGGGTCTTTCAAATGGCTACACCTTC. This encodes CAISEPRQGLSNGYTF.

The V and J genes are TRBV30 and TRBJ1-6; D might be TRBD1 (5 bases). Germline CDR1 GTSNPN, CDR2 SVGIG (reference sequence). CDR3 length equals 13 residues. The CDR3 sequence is CASTASYNSPLHF. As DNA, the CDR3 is TGTGCGTCGACAGCCTCCTATAATTCACCCCTCCACTTT.

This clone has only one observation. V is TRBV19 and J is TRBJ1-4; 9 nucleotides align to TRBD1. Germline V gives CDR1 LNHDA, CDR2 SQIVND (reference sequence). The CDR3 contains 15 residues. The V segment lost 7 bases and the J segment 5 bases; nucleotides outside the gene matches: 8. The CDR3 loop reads CASNRQGDKNEKLFF. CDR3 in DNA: TGTGCCAGTAACAGACAGGGGGATAAGAATGAAAAACTGTTTTTT.

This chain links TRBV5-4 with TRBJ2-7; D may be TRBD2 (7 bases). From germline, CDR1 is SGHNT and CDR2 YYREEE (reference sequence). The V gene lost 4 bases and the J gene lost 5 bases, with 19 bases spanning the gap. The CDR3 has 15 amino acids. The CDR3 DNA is TGTGCCAGCAGCGTAGATCAGGGGAGGGCTGACGAGCAGTACTTC. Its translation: CASSVDQGRADEQYF.

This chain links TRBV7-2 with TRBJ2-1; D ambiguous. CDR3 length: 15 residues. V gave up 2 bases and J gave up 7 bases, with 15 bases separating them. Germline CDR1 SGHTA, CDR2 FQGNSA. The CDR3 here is CASSLQPGVGNEQFF. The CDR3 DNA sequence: TGTGCCAGCAGCTTACAGCCTGGAGTCGGTAATGAGCAGTTCTTC.

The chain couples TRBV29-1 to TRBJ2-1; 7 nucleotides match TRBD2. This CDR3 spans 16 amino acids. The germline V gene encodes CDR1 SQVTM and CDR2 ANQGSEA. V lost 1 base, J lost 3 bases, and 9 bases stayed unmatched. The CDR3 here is CSVEAGLADLYNEQFF. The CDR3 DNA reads TGCAGCGTTGAAGCGGGGCTAGCGGACCTCTACAATGAGCAGTTCTTC.

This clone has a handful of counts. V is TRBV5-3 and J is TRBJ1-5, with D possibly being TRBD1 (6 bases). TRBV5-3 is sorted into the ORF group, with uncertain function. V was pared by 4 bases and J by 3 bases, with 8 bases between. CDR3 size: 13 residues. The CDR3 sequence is CARSDRPNQPQHF. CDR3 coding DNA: TGTGCCAGAAGCGACAGGCCCAATCAGCCCCAGCATTTT.

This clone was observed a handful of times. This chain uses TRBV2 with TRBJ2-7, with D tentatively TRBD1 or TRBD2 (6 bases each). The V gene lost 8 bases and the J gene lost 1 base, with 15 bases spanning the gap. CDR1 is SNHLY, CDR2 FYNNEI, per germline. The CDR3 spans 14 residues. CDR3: CASWEVQGSYEQYF. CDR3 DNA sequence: TGTGCCAGCTGGGAGGTACAGGGATCCTACGAGCAGTACTTC.

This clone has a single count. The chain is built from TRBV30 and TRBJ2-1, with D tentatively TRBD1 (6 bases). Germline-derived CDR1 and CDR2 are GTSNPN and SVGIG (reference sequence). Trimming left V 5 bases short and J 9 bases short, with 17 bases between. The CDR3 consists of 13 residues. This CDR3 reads CAWYEIGGGEQFF. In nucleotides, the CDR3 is TGTGCCTGGTACGAAATAGGGGGTGGTGAGCAGTTCTTC.

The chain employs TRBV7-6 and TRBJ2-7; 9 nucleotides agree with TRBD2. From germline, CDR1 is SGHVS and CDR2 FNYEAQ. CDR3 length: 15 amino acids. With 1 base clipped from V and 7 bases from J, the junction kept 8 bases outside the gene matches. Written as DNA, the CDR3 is TGTGCCAGCAGCTTAGGCTTAGCGGGAGTGGGTGAGCAGTACTTC. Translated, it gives CASSLGLAGVGEQYF.

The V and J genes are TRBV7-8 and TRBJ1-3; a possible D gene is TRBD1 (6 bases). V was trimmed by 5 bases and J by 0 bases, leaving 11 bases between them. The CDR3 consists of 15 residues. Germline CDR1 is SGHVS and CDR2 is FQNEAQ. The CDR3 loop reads CASSTGTNSGNTIYF. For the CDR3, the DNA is TGTGCCAGCAGCACCGGGACAAACTCTGGAAACACCATATATTTT. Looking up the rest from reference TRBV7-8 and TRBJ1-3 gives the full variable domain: GAGVSQSPRYKVAKRGQDVALRCDPISGHVSLFWYQQALGQGPEFLTYFQNEAQLDKSGLPSDRFFAERPEGSVSTLKIQRTQQEDSAVYLCASSTGTNSGNTIYFGEGSWLTVV.

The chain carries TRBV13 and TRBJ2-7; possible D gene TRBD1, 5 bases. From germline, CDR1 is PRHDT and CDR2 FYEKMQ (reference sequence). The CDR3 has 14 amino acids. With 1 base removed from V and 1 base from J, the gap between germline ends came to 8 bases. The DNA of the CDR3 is TGTGCCAGCAGCTTAGACAGGAGATCCTACGAGCAGTACTTC. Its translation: CASSLDRRSYEQYF.

CDR3: CASSQARRTVKETQYF. The CDR3 DNA reads as TGTGCCAGCAGCCAAGCGAGAAGGACAGTTAAAGAGACCCAGTACTTC. V is TRBV14 and J is TRBJ2-5, with a possible D match to TRBD1 (6 bases). V shed 1 base and J shed 3 bases, with 15 bases lying between them. The CDR3 runs 16 residues. Germline values: CDR1 SGHDN, CDR2 FVKESK. Variable domain in full (rest from reference TRBV14 and TRBJ2-5): EAGVTQFPSHSVIEKGQTVTLRCDPISGHDNLYWYRRVMGKEIKFLLHFVKESKQDESGMPNNRFLAERTGGTYSTLKVQPAELEDSGVYFCASSQARRTVKETQYFGPGTRLLVL.